The entry below describes one T cell receptor beta chain. With 6 bases clipped from V and 5 bases from J, the junction kept 5 bases outside the gene matches. This CDR3 is built from 14 residues. The germline V gene has CDR1 MGHDK and CDR2 SYGVNS. TCRdb keeps only in-frame clones here, not all; method: immunoSEQ multiplex PCR. The sample includes roughly 250,000 clones, about 86% seen only once; the top ten take roughly 3.5%. These data belong to a study of blood T cell repertoires in COVID-19. About the research overall: The United States, Italy and Spain were the sources of the acute and convalescent COVID-19 samples. PBMCs, B-cell-depleted T cells, or T cells were the source of the cDNA or gDNA that made up the material.

The chain links TRBV25-1 to TRBJ2-7, with 12 nucleotides matching TRBD2. The clonotype comes from a woman aged 40 to 50 with acute COVID-19. Sequenced input: PBMCs or T cells enriched from blood (not recorded which). This CDR3 reads CASSETSGSDEQYF. The CDR3 DNA is TGTGCCAGCAGCGAGACTAGCGGGAGTGACGAGCAGTACTTC.